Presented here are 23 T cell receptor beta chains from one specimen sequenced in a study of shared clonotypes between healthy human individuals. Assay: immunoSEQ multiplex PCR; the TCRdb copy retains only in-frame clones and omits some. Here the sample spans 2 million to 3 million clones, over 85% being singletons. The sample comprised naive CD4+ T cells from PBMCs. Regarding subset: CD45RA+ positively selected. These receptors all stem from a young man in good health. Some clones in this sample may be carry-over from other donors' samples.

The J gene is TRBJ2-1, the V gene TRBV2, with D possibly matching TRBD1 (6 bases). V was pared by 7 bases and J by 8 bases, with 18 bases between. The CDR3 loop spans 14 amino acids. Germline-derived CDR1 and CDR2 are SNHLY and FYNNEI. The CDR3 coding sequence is TGTGCCAGCATTGGACAGCAACGCCGCGATGAGCAGTTCTTC. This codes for CASIGQQRRDEQFF.

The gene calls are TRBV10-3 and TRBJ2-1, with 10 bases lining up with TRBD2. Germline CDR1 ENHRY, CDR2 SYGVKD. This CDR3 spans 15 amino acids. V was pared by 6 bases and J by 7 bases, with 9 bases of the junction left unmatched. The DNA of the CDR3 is TGTGCCATCAGCCGCCAGCGGGAGGGCCGGAATGAGCAGTTCTTC. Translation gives CAISRQREGRNEQFF.

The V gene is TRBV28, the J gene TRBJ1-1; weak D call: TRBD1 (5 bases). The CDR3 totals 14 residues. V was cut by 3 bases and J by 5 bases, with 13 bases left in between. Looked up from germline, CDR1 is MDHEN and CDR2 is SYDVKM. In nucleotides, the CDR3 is TGTGCCAGCAGTTTCGGGGGAGAACGTACTGAAGCTTTCTTT. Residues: CASSFGGERTEAFF.

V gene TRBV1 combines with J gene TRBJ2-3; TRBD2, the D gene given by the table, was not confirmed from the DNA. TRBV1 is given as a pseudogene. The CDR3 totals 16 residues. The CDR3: CTSSQVSGKRGDTQYF. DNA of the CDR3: TGCACCAGCAGCCAGGTTAGCGGGAAAAGAGGAGATACGCAGTATTTT.

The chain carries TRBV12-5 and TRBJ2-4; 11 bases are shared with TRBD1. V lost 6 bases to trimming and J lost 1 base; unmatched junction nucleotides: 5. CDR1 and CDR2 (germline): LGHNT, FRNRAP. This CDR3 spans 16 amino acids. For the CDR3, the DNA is TGTGCTAGTGGCCTTGGACAGGGGGCGGCCAAAAACATTCAGTACTTC. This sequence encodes CASGLGQGAAKNIQYF.

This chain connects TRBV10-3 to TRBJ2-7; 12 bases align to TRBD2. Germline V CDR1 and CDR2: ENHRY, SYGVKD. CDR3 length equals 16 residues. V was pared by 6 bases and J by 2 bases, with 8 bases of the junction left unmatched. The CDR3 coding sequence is TGTGCCATCAGGAAGGGACTAGCGGGTTTAGCCTACGAGCAGTACTTC. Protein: CAIRKGLAGLAYEQYF.

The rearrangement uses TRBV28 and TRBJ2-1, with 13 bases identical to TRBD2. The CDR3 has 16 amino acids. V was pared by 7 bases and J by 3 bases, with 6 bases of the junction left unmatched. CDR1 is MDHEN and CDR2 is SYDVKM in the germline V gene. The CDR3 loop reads CASTLTSGGNYNEQFF. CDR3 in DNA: TGTGCCAGCACCCTGACTAGCGGGGGGAACTACAATGAGCAGTTCTTC.

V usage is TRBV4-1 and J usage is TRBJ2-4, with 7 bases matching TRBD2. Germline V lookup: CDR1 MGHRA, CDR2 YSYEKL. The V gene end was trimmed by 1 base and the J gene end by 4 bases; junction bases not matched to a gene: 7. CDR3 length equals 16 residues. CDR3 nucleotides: TGCGCCAGCAGCCAAGGGGGAGGGGACTTAAAAAACATTCAGTACTTC. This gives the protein CASSQGGGDLKNIQYF.

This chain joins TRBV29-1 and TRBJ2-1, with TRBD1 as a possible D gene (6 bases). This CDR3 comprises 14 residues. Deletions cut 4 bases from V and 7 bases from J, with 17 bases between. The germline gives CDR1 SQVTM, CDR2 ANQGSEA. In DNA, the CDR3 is TGCAGCGTTGTTAAGGGGGTAGGAGTAAATGAGCAGTTCTTC. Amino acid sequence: CSVVKGVGVNEQFF.

CDR3 DNA sequence: TGTGCCAGCAGCTTGTTTCATCAGACGAACACTGAAGCTTTCTTT. This gives the protein CASSLFHQTNTEAFF. V gene TRBV5-6 combines with J gene TRBJ1-1, with no clear D. The germline gives CDR1 SGHDT, CDR2 YYEEEE. The germline V and J ends were trimmed by 1 base and 1 base, with 11 bases remaining between them. The CDR3 sequence is 15 residues long.

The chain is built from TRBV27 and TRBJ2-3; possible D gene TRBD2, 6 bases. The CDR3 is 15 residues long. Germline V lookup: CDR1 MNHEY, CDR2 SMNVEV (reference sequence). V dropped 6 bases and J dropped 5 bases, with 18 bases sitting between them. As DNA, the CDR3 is TGTGCCAGCAGAAAAAGGACTATAGGGGTAGATACGCAGTATTTT. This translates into CASRKRTIGVDTQYF.

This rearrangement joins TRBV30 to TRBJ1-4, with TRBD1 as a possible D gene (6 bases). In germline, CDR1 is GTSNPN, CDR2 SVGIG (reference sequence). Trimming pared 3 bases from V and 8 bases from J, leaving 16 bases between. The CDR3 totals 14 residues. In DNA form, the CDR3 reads TGTGCCTGGAGCCTGACGGGGGGCGGCGAAAAACTGTTTTTT. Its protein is CAWSLTGGGEKLFF.

The CDR3 here is CASSTGKYEQYF. In DNA, the CDR3 is TGTGCCAGCAGCACCGGGAAGTACGAGCAGTACTTC. The chain has TRBV11-3 and TRBJ2-7; TRBD2 might be the D (5 bases). Per germline, CDR1 SGHNT and CDR2 YENEEA. V gave up 5 bases and J gave up 4 bases, with 9 bases separating them. The CDR3 length is 12 residues.

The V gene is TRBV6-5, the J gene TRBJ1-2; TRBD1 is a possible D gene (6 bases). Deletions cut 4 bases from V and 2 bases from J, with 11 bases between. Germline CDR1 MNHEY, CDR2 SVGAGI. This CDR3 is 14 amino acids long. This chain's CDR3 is CASSFRTENYGYTF. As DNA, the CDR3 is TGTGCCAGCAGTTTCCGGACAGAAAACTATGGCTACACCTTC.

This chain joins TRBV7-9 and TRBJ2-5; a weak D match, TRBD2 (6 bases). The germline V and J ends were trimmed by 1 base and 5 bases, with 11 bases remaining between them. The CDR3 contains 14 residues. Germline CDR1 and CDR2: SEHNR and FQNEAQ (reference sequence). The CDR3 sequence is CASSLGGGKETQYF. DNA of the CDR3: TGTGCCAGCAGCTTAGGAGGAGGGAAGGAGACCCAGTACTTC.

The DNA of the CDR3 is TGCGCCAGCAGCTTGGCCGGGACCTATAATGAAAAACTGTTTTTT. It encodes CASSLAGTYNEKLFF. V usage is TRBV5-1 and J usage is TRBJ1-4; a possible D gene is TRBD1 (5 bases). Trimming took off 0 bases at V and 4 bases at J, with 10 bases between the two ends. The CDR3 consists of 15 residues. CDR1 is SGHRS and CDR2 is YFSETQ in the germline V gene.

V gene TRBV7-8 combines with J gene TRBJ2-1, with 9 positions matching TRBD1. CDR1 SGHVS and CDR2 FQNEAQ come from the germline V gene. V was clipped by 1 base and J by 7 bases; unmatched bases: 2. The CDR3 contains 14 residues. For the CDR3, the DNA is TGTGCCAGCAGCTTAGTTGGGACAGGGAATGAGCAGTTCTTC. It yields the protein CASSLVGTGNEQFF.

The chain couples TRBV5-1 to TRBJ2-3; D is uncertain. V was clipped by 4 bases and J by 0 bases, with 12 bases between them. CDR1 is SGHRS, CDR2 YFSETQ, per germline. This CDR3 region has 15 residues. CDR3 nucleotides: TGCGCCAGCAGCCCTTTCCCGCCTAGCACAGATACGCAGTATTTT. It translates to CASSPFPPSTDTQYF.

CDR3 sequence (DNA): TGTGCCATCAGGGGACAGGGAGACTATGGCTACACCTTC. It is translated as CAIRGQGDYGYTF. The chain links TRBV6-1 to TRBJ1-2; 9 bases map to TRBD1. V lost 10 bases and J lost 3; bases outside the gene matches: 6. Per the germline V gene, CDR1 is MNHNS and CDR2 is SASEGT. CDR3 length: 13 amino acids.

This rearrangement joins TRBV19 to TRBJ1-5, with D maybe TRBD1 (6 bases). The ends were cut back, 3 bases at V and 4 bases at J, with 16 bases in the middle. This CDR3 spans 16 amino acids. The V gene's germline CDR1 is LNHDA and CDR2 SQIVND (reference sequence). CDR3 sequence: CASSIRGQGLNQPQHF. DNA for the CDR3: TGTGCCAGTAGTATTCGGGGGCAGGGGCTAAATCAGCCCCAGCATTTT.

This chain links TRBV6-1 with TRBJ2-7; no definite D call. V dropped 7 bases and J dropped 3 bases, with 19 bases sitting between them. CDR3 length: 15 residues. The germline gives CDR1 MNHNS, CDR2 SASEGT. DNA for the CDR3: TGTGCCAGCACCCTTAACCGAGACTTCTTCTACGAGCAGTACTTC. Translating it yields CASTLNRDFFYEQYF.

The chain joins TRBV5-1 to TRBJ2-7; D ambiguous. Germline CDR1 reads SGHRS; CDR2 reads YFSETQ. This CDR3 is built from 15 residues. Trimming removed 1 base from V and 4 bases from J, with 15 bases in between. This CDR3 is CASSLSLAAPYEQYF. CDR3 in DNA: TGCGCCAGCAGCTTGTCACTGGCCGCCCCTTACGAGCAGTACTTC.

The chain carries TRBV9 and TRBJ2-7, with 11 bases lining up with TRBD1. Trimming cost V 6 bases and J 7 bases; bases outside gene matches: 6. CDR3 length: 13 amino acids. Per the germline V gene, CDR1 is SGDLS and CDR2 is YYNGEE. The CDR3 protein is CASNSGQGGEQYF. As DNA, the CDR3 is TGTGCCAGCAACTCGGGACAGGGGGGTGAGCAGTACTTC.